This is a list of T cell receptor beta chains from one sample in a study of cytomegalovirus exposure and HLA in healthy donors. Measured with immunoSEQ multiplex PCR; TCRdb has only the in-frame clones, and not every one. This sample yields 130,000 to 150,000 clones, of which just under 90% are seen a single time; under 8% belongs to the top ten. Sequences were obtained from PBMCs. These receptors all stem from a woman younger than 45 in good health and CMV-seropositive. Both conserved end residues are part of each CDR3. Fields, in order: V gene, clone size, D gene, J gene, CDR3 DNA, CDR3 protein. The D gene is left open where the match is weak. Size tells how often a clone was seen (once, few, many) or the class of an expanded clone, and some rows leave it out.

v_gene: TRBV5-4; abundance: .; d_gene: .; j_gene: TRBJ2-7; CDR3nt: TGTGCCAGCAGTCGAACAGGGTTTGGAGACGAGCAGTACTTC; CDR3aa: CASSRTGFGDEQYF
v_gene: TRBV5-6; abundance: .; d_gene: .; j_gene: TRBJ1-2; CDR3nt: TGTGCCAGCAGCTTGGGAGATTGGGGCTACACCTTC; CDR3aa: CASSLGDWGYTF
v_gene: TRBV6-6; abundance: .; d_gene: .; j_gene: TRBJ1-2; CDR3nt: TGTGCCAGCGGTGGAGACAGGACCCTTGGCTACACCTTC; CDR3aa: CASGGDRTLGYTF
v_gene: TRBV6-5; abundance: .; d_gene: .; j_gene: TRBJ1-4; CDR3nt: TGTGCCAGCAGGAGCCAACCTAATGAAAAACTGTTTTTT; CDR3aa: CASRSQPNEKLFF
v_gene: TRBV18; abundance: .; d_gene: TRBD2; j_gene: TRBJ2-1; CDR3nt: TGTGCCAGCTCACCCTCACTAGCGGGAGGTTATGAGCAGTTCTTC; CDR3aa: CASSPSLAGGYEQFF
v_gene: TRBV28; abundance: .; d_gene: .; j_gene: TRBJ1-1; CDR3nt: TGTGCCAGCACCATCCGGGACACAGAAGCTTTCTTT; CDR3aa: CASTIRDTEAFF
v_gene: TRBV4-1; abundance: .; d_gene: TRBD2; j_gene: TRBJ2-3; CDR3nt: TGCGCCAGCAGCTTAGGACTAGCGGGGGCCCGAGGGGATACGCAGTATTTT; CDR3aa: CASSLGLAGARGDTQYF
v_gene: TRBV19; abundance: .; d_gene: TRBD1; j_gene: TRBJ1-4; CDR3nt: TGTGCCACCCGGGACAGTACACAGAAACTGTTTTTT; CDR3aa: CATRDSTQKLFF
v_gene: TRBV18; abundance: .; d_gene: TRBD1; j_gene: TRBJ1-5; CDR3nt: TGTGCCAGCTCCCCCACCCGGGACAGGAACCAGCCCCAGCATTTT; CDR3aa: CASSPTRDRNQPQHF
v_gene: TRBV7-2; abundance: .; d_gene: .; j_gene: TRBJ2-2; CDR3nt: TGTGCCAGCAGCTTAGGACGAAACAGTTTGAACACCGGGGAGCTGTTTTTT; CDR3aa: CASSLGRNSLNTGELFF
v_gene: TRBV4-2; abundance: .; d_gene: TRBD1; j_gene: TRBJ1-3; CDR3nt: TGTGCCAGCAGCCAAGTTCTCGAGACAGGGGGTCACACCATATATTTT; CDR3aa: CASSQVLETGGHTIYF
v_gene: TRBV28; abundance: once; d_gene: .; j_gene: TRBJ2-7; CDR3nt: TGTGCCAGCAGTGCCGGGACATACTCCTACGAGCAGTACTTC; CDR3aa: CASSAGTYSYEQYF
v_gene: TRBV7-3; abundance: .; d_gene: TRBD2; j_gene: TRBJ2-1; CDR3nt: TGTGCCAGCAGCTTCGATGGACTAGCGGACAATGAGCAGTTCTTC; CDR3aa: CASSFDGLADNEQFF